This paragraph covers one TCR beta chain sequence. Its specificity is not known. The sample is drawn from a study of beta chain features in type 1 diabetes. Of the isolated RNA, all was reverse transcribed, and so the sequenced material was expressed TCRB transcripts. Deep immunoSEQ sequencing covered naive, central memory and regulatory T cell samples. This table comes from immunoSEQ multiplex PCR, and its TCRdb copy is limited to in-frame clones, with some not included. The sample yields 130,000 or so clones, around 15% seen once. General study points: Type 1 diabetes patients showed a moderate but significant shortening of TCRB CDR3s in all four CD4+ subsets.

Each sorted population was over 95% pure. CDR1 and CDR2 from the germline V gene are SGHNT and YYREEE (reference sequence). V gave up 2 bases and J gave up 7 bases; unmatched junction bases: 4. The CDR3 has 14 amino acids. The sequence was collected from a man between 18 and 29 years old with type 1 diabetes. V is TRBV5-4 and J is TRBJ2-1; 9 bases align to TRBD2. Sequences were obtained from central memory CD4+ T cells from blood. CDR3 region: CASSFAGGRNEQFF. The CDR3 bases are TGTGCCAGCAGCTTTGCGGGAGGGCGGAATGAGCAGTTCTTC. The full variable domain, its missing parts supplied by reference TRBV5-4 and TRBJ2-1, is ETGVTQSPTHLIKTRGQQVTLRCSSQSGHNTVSWYQQALGQGPQFIFQYYREEENGRGNFPPRFSGLQFPNYSSELNVNALELDDSALYLCASSFAGGRNEQFFGPGTRLTVL.